Listed below are T cell receptor beta chains from one sample, sequenced in a study of blood T cell repertoires in COVID-19. Repertoires were generated with immunoSEQ multiplex PCR, while TCRdb's copy carries only in-frame clones and drops some. Of under 200,000 clones in the sample, around nine tenths were seen once. The sequencing input was peripheral blood. All receptors derive from a man aged 35-49 years with active or convalescent COVID-19. The CDR3 runs from the conserved cysteine through the conserved F or W. A D gene is named only where the DNA matches it firmly. A clone size is listed for some rows: how often the clone was seen (once, few, many), or a class if it is expanded.

clone_size j_call cdr3_length d_call v_call cdr3_aa cdr3_nt
. TRBJ2-5 15 TRBD2 TRBV6-2/TRBV6-3 CASSALSGGAATQYF TGTGCCAGCAGTGCCCTTAGCGGGGGGGCAGCGACCCAGTACTTC
. TRBJ1-4 14 . TRBV11-3 CASSLEGASEKLFF TGTGCCAGCAGCTTAGAGGGCGCCTCCGAAAAACTGTTTTTT
. TRBJ1-1 15 TRBD1 TRBV7-2 CASSLQGAGYTEAFF TGTGCCAGCAGCTTACAGGGGGCGGGCTACACTGAAGCTTTCTTT
. TRBJ1-4 16 TRBD1 TRBV19 CASSGPGTGSLEKLFF TGTGCCAGTAGTGGACCCGGGACAGGTTCTTTGGAAAAACTGTTTTTT
. TRBJ1-4 17 . TRBV18 CASSPRDIGATNEKLFF TGTGCCAGCTCACCCCGGGACATCGGGGCCACTAATGAAAAACTGTTTTTT
few TRBJ2-7 15 TRBD1 TRBV5-1 CASSLEPGGSYEQYF TGCGCCAGCAGCTTGGAACCAGGGGGCTCCTACGAGCAGTACTTC
. TRBJ2-5 18 . TRBV21-1 CASSDGTGGKIGPETQYF TGTGCCAGCAGCGACGGGACAGGGGGAAAGATTGGTCCAGAGACCCAGTACTTC
. TRBJ1-1 12 . TRBV29-1 CSVDTVNTEAFF TGCAGCGTGGATACAGTTAACACTGAAGCTTTCTTT
. TRBJ1-6 14 . TRBV5-1 CASSLGDFNSPLHF TGCGCCAGCAGCCTAGGGGACTTCAATTCACCCCTCCACTTT
. TRBJ1-2 15 . TRBV19 CASRTPGWRDSGYTF TGTGCCAGTAGGACCCCGGGTTGGAGGGATAGTGGCTACACCTTC
. TRBJ1-6 15 . TRBV19 CASSISQGSGAPLHF TGTGCCAGTAGTATATCACAAGGGTCCGGGGCACCCCTCCACTTT
. TRBJ2-7 14 . TRBV7-9 CASSLRHSFYEQYF TGTGCCAGCAGCTTACGGCACAGTTTCTACGAGCAGTACTTC
. TRBJ2-3 15 . TRBV10-3 CAISRGHANTDTQYF TGTGCCATCAGCCGAGGACACGCCAACACAGATACGCAGTATTTT
. TRBJ2-7 14 . TRBV5-1 CASSPQVSSYEQYF TGCGCCAGCAGCCCACAAGTAAGCTCCTACGAGCAGTACTTC
. TRBJ2-1 16 TRBD2 TRBV6-1 CASSDRGLAGWNEQFF TGTGCCAGCAGTGATAGAGGGCTAGCGGGATGGAATGAGCAGTTCTTC
. TRBJ2-2 17 TRBD2 TRBV4-2 CASSQVTSGSQTGELFF TGTGCCAGCAGCCAAGTAACTAGCGGGAGTCAAACCGGGGAGCTGTTTTTT
. TRBJ2-1 15 . TRBV11-3 CASSLEAGSYNEQFF TGTGCCAGCAGCTTAGAAGCAGGTTCTTACAATGAGCAGTTCTTC
. TRBJ1-1 15 . TRBV6-4 CASSADGGGWTEAFF TGTGCCAGCAGTGCCGACGGAGGAGGGTGGACTGAAGCTTTCTTT
. TRBJ1-4 16 . TRBV7-8 CASSFAQGSTNEKLFF TGTGCCAGCAGCTTTGCCCAGGGGTCAACTAATGAAAAACTGTTTTTT
. TRBJ1-6 14 . TRBV15 CATSRGNRVSPLHF TGTGCCACCAGCAGAGGGAACAGGGTCTCACCCCTCCACTTT
. TRBJ1-3 13 . TRBV19 CASGGGLGNTIYF TGTGCCTCCGGCGGGGGGCTGGGAAACACCATATATTTT
. TRBJ1-3 13 . TRBV29-1 CSVAGQSFNTIYF TGCAGCGTTGCTGGACAGAGTTTTAACACCATATATTTT
. TRBJ2-1 17 TRBD1 TRBV12-5 CASGRIELIDRENEQFF TGTGCTAGTGGTCGCATAGAATTAATCGACAGGGAAAATGAGCAGTTCTTC
. TRBJ2-3 15 TRBD2 TRBV7-9 CASNPTGLATDTQYF TGTGCCAGCAACCCGACGGGACTAGCGACAGATACGCAGTATTTT
. TRBJ2-4 16 . TRBV6-2/TRBV6-3 CASSATGEVAKNIQYF TGTGCCAGCAGTGCAACAGGGGAGGTAGCCAAAAACATTCAGTACTTC
. TRBJ1-1 16 TRBD1 TRBV19 CASSNPTGAMNTEAFF TGTGCCAGTAGCAACCCCACAGGGGCCATGAACACTGAAGCTTTCTTT
. TRBJ2-7 12 . TRBV11-2 CASSLDTYEQYF TGTGCCAGCAGCTTAGATACCTACGAGCAGTACTTC
few TRBJ1-1 16 . TRBV5-8 CASSLDSSPHQSEAFF TGTGCCAGCAGCTTGGACAGTTCGCCCCACCAATCTGAAGCTTTCTTT
. TRBJ2-1 15 TRBD2 TRBV7-9 CASSSGLAGNWEQFF TGTGCCAGCAGCTCGGGACTAGCGGGAAACTGGGAGCAGTTCTTC
. TRBJ1-2 12 . TRBV12-3/TRBV12-4 CASSLLGQPPTF TGTGCCAGCAGCCTCCTCGGACAACCTCCTACCTTC
. TRBJ1-5 16 . TRBV19 CASTPGAIRNNQPQHF TGTGCCAGTACCCCTGGGGCAATCCGTAATAATCAGCCCCAGCATTTT
. TRBJ1-2 16 TRBD1 TRBV3-1/TRBV3-2 CASSPLGVGGVYGYTF TGTGCCAGCAGCCCCCTGGGTGTAGGGGGCGTCTATGGCTACACCTTC
. TRBJ2-7 17 TRBD1 TRBV4-2 CASSRAGTGGVFIEQYF TGTGCCAGCAGCCGTGCCGGGACAGGGGGCGTCTTTATCGAGCAGTACTTC
. TRBJ1-5 14 TRBD1 TRBV19 CASSMDRGPQPQHF TGTGCCAGTAGTATGGACAGGGGGCCACAGCCCCAGCATTTT
many TRBJ2-1 16 TRBD2 TRBV7-2 CASSPPGLAGFDEQFF TGTGCCAGCAGCCCCCCGGGACTAGCGGGGTTTGATGAGCAGTTCTTC
. TRBJ2-4 14 TRBD1 TRBV6-5 CASRDPGQGTIQYF TGTGCCAGCAGAGACCCGGGACAGGGGACCATTCAGTACTTC
few TRBJ1-6 16 . TRBV23-1 CASSQRDRSYNSPLHF TGCGCCAGCAGCCAGCGGGACCGCTCCTATAATTCACCCCTCCACTTT
. TRBJ2-7 14 TRBD1 TRBV9 CASSPGQVSGEQYF TGTGCCAGCAGCCCGGGACAGGTCTCAGGGGAGCAGTACTTC
. TRBJ2-7 16 TRBD2 TRBV7-2 CASSLAGTSEFIEQYF TGTGCCAGCAGCTTAGCGGGGACTAGCGAGTTTATCGAGCAGTACTTC
. TRBJ2-3 16 . TRBV2 CASSEGKAGYRDTQYF TGTGCCAGCAGTGAAGGGAAGGCAGGGTATAGAGATACGCAGTATTTT
. TRBJ2-1 16 TRBD2 TRBV19 CASSIRTSGDYNEQFF TGTGCCAGTAGTATAAGGACTAGCGGAGACTACAATGAGCAGTTCTTC
. TRBJ1-5 12 . TRBV11-3 CASSLGGKPQHF TGTGCCAGCAGCTTAGGAGGGAAGCCCCAGCATTTT
. TRBJ2-2 13 . TRBV5-4 CASSLVSFGELFF TGTGCCAGCAGCTTGGTCTCGTTCGGGGAGCTGTTTTTT
. TRBJ2-7 14 . TRBV2 CASIFAAGSYEQYF TGTGCCAGCATTTTCGCGGCAGGGTCGTACGAGCAGTACTTC
. TRBJ1-1 17 TRBD1 TRBV18 CASSPTPRGIQNTEAFF TGTGCCAGCTCACCCACCCCCAGGGGGATCCAGAACACTGAAGCTTTCTTT
. TRBJ2-3 18 TRBD2 TRBV7-2 CASSSPPGGFTSTDTQYF TGTGCCAGCAGCTCCCCACCGGGGGGTTTTACTAGCACAGATACGCAGTATTTT
. TRBJ2-2 17 . TRBV9 CASSVGGAGAGTGELFF TGTGCCAGCAGCGTAGGCGGTGCGGGGGCCGGCACCGGGGAGCTGTTTTTT
. TRBJ1-5 14 TRBD1 TRBV28 CASRGQTGYQPQHF TGTGCCAGCAGGGGACAGACGGGTTATCAGCCCCAGCATTTT
once TRBJ1-1 14 TRBD1 TRBV18 CASSPPDRVTEAFF TGTGCCAGCTCACCACCGGACAGGGTCACTGAAGCTTTCTTT
. TRBJ2-2 13 TRBD1 TRBV6-5 CASSRQGVGELFF TGTGCCAGCAGCCGACAGGGGGTCGGGGAGCTGTTTTTT
. TRBJ1-2 11 . TRBV10-1 CASSPLTAYTF TGCGCCAGCAGTCCTTTGACAGCCTACACCTTC